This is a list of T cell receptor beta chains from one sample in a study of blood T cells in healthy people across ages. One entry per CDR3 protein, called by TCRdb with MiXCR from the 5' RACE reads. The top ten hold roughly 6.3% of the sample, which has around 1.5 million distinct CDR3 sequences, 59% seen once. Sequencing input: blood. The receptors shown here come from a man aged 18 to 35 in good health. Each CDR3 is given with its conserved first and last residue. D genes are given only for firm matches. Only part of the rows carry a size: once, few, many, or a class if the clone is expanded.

CAWRSRPDTQYF	TGTGCCTGGAGGTCCCGGCCAGATACGCAGTATTTT	.	.	TRBV30	TRBJ2-3
CSASDWGGSLGAFF	TGCAGTGCTAGCGACTGGGGAGGTTCTCTGGGAGCTTTCTTT	.	.	TRBV20-1	TRBJ1-1
CSVAITGFVADTQYF	TGCAGCGTTGCAATTACAGGGTTTGTGGCAGATACGCAGTATTTT	.	few	TRBV29-1	TRBJ2-3
CASSLTDTGAFF	TGTGCCAGCAGCTTAACCGACACGGGTGCTTTCTTT	.	.	TRBV7-9	TRBJ1-1
CASSLLTSGGEETQYF	TGTGCCAGCAGCCTTTTGACTAGCGGGGGGGAAGAGACCCAGTACTTC	TRBD2	.	TRBV3-1	TRBJ2-5
CASSLGGSLSEQYF	TGTGCCAGCAGTTTAGGCGGGAGCCTTAGCGAGCAGTACTTC	TRBD2	.	TRBV27	TRBJ2-7
CASSREPRQAYYGYTF	TGCGCCAGCAGCCGAGAACCCCGACAGGCTTACTATGGCTACACCTTC	.	few	TRBV4-1	TRBJ1-2
CSVSGHRTYNEQFF	TGCAGCGTTTCCGGGCACAGGACCTACAATGAGCAGTTCTTC	.	.	TRBV29-1	TRBJ2-1
CASSRGLTGNEQFF	TGTGCCAGCAGCCGCGGACTTACCGGGAATGAGCAGTTCTTC	.	.	TRBV7-8	TRBJ2-1
CSATPPGLTRSRMSDTQYF	TGCAGTGCCACCCCCCCCGGGCTTACTAGATCCAGGATGAGCGATACGCAGTATTTT	.	.	TRBV20-1	TRBJ2-3
CASSRTVYQETQYF	TGTGCCAGCAGCAGGACGGTGTACCAAGAGACCCAGTACTTC	.	few	TRBV2	TRBJ2-5
CSGQDGRSYEQYF	TGCAGCGGGCAGGACGGTCGCTCCTACGAGCAGTACTTC	.	few	TRBV29-1	TRBJ2-7
CASSLTRLGGGGYEQYF	TGTGCCAGCAGTTTGACTCGGTTAGGGGGGGGCGGTTACGAGCAGTACTTC	.	few	TRBV27	TRBJ2-7
CASSHEQGAFYEQYF	TGTGCCAGCAGCCACGAACAGGGGGCGTTCTACGAGCAGTACTTC	TRBD1	.	TRBV3-1	TRBJ2-7
CSASDATTYNEQFF	TGCAGTGCTAGTGACGCCACTACCTACAATGAGCAGTTCTTC	.	few	TRBV20-1	TRBJ2-1
CASSPDTTTNEKLFF	TGTGCCAGCAGCCCGGACACAACAACTAATGAAAAACTGTTTTTT	.	.	TRBV7-2	TRBJ1-4
CASSQDGRIFIEQFF	TGTGCCAGCAGCCAAGATGGCAGGATATTTATTGAGCAGTTCTTC	.	.	TRBV3-1	TRBJ2-1
CASTVARNYEQYF	TGTGCCAGCACCGTTGCCAGGAACTACGAGCAGTACTTC	.	few	TRBV2	TRBJ2-7
CASSSVTGKTQYF	TGTGCCAGCAGCTCCGTAACCGGGAAGACCCAGTACTTC	.	.	TRBV9	TRBJ2-5
CAISDRRAYEQYF	TGTGCCATCAGTGACCGGCGGGCCTACGAGCAGTACTTC	.	.	TRBV10-3	TRBJ2-7
CASSSDSYEQYF	TGTGCCAGCAGCTCGGACAGCTACGAGCAGTACTTC	.	many	TRBV12-3/TRBV12-4	TRBJ2-7
CASSESGVLNSPLHF	TGTGCCAGCAGTGAAAGTGGCGTACTAAATTCACCCCTCCACTTT	.	few	TRBV25-1	TRBJ1-6
CASTPFSGTGSYEQYF	TGTGCCAGCACCCCTTTCAGCGGGACCGGATCCTACGAGCAGTACTTC	TRBD2	.	TRBV7-8	TRBJ2-7
CASRTGDGETDTQYF	TGTGCCAGCAGGACAGGGGATGGGGAGACAGATACGCAGTATTTT	TRBD1	many	TRBV6-5	TRBJ2-3
CASSSGTFIGGYTF	TGTGCCAGCAGTTCCGGGACATTTATCGGGGGCTACACCTTC	.	few	TRBV28	TRBJ1-2
CSARPIDRGETQYF	TGCAGTGCTAGGCCAATAGACAGGGGAGAGACCCAGTACTTC	TRBD1	.	TRBV20-1	TRBJ2-5